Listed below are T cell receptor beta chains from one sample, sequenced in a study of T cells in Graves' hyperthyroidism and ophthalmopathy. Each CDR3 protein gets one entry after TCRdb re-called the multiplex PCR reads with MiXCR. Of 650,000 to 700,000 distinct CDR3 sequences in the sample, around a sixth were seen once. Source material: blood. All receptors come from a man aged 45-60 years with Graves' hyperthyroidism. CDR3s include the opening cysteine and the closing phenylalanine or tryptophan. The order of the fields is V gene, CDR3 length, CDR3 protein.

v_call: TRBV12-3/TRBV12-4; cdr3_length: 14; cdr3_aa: CASSPTTGRQPQHF
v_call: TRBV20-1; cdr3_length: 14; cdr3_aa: CSARDWASVGTQYF
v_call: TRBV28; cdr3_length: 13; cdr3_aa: CASKQRLYNEQFF
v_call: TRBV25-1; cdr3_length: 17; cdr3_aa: CASSAPPDCPSTDTQYF
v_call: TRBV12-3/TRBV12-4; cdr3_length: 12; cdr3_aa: CASSGTTREQYF
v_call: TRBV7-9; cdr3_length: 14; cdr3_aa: CASSPTGMGNEQFF
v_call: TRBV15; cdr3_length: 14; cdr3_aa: CATSRGQSVYGYTF
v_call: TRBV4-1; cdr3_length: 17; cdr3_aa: CASSQDPQGLAKNIQYF
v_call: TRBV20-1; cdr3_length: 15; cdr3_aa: CSARGTSGYTGELFF
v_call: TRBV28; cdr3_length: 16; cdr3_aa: CASFNGQPITIYGYTF
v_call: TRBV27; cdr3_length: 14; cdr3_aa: CASSPMVNNSPLHF
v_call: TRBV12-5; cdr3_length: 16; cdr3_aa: CASGPFVGSEADTQYF
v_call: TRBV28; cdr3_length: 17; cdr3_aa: CASSRPRASGRGETQYF
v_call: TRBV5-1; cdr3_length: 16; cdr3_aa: CASSLGGAPNTGELFF
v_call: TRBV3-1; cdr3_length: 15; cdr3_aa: CASSQVDRDSYEQYF
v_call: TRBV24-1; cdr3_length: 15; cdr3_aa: CATSGGAEYTGELFF
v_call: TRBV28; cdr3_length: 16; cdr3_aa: CASSYSTGFGGTEAFF
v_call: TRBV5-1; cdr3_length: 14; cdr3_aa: CASSLAGTGVGYTF
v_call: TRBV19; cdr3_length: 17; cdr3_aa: CASSIEDGTPMNTEAFF
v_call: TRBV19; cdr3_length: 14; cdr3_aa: CASMAPDRATEAFF
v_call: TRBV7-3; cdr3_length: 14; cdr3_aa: CASSPRGGGETQYF
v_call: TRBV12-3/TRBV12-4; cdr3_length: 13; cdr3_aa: CASSLSGPTEAFF
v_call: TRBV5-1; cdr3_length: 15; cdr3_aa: CASSLEAGLGGEAFF
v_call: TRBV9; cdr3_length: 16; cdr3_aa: CASSTRKQGLHTEAFF
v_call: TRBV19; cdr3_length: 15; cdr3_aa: CASRVSGGGSETQYF
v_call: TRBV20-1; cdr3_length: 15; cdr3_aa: CSARRISSASGEQYF
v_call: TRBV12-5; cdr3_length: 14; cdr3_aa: CASARDRSFNEQFF
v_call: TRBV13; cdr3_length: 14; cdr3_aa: CASSLGRTANGYTF
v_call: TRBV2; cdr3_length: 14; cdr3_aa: CASSERRNNQPQHF
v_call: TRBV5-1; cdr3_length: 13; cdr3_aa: CASSRPTEVEAFF
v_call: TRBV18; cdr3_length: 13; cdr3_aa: CASSPTTGDTQYF
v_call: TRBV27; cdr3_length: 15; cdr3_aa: CASRPRQGLTYEQYF
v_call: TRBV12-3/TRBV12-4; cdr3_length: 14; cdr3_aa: CASSFGQGNQPQHF
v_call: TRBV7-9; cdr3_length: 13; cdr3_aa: CASKDRDDGELFF
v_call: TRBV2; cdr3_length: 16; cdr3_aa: CASSEGSSFPTDTQYF
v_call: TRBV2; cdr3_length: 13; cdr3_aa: CASSEDYGQPQHF
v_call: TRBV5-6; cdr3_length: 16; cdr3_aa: CASSSRRGQGASGYTF
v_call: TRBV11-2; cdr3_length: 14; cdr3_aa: CASSNWDLQETQYF
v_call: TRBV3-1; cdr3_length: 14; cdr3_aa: CASSQGPGHTEAFF
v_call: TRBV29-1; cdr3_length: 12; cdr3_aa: CSVGQGLYEQYF
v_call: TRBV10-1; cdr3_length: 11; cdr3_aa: CASSEGGKQYF
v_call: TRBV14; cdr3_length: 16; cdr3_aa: CASSQDNGRVPDTQYF
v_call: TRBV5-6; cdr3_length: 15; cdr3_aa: CASSPVERVYNEQFF
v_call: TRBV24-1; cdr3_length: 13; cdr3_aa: CATSDPTGFEQYF
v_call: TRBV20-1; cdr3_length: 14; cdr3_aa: CSATPTGVNQPQHF
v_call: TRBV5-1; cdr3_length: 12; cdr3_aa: CASSFQAGEQYF
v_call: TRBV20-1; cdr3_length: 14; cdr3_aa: CSAPAGQSRGEQYF
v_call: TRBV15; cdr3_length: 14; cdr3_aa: CATSRDQTVRGYTF